Only a few counts were recorded for the clone carrying this T cell receptor (beta chain). The sample comes from a study of T-cell reconstitution after alpha-beta-depleted transplantation in children. Unique molecular identifiers were used to barcode this TCRbeta library. TCRdb re-called the PCR reads through MiXCR, storing one row per CDR3 protein. Of approximately 590,000 distinct CDR3 sequences in the sample, roughly a tenth were seen once. The length of the CDR3 is 16 residues. The germline V gene has CDR1 SGHDN and CDR2 FVKESK. V dropped 3 bases and J dropped 0 bases, with 12 bases sitting between them.

The chain joins TRBV14 to TRBJ1-3; D call uncertain. The receptor was isolated from a human donor who donated a stem cell graft to a child with acute myeloid leukemia. The source material was PBMCs from the stem cell graft donor, sampled from the stem cell graft. The CDR3 is CASSHPVGASGNTIYF. As DNA, the CDR3 is TGTGCCAGCAGCCACCCCGTGGGAGCCTCTGGAAACACCATATATTTT.